Listed here are 3 T cell receptor beta chains from one sample, sequenced in a study of PD-L1 blockade in urothelial cancer (dated by TCRdb to between 2016 and 2019). To prepare the library, the immunoSEQ multiplex PCR assay was applied. TCRdb retrieved this table from immuneACCESS and kept in-frame rearrangements only. Not all clones are present; in checked studies, unresolved V genes account for under half, and no reason is known for the remainder. This sample comprises around 53,000 clones, approximately 84% of them detected only once. The ten top clones hold about 6% of the sample. Sequencing used PBMCs, obtained around atezolizumab (anti-PD-L1) treatment. The receptors come from a man aged 40-49 years with urothelial cancer.

The chain joins TRBV27 to TRBJ2-7; TRBD1 aligns across 9 bases. The CDR3 totals 14 residues. The germline V gene has CDR1 MNHEY and CDR2 SMNVEV (reference sequence). The V and J ends lost 4 bases and 3 bases, in that order; junction bases with no gene match: 4. The CDR3 protein is CASSSRQGGYEQYF. CDR3 DNA sequence: TGTGCCAGCAGTTCCCGACAGGGGGGCTACGAGCAGTACTTC.

The chain carries TRBV19 and TRBJ1-3; no clear D. CDR1 is LNHDA and CDR2 is SQIVND in the germline V gene (reference sequence). Trimming took 5 bases from V and 8 from J, leaving 16 bases between them. This CDR3 has 14 amino acids. Here the CDR3 reads CASSSLTHEDTIYF. In DNA form, the CDR3 reads TGTGCCAGTAGTTCACTGACCCACGAGGACACCATATATTTT.

The V call is TRBV10-2, the J call TRBJ2-7, with D possibly being TRBD1 (5 bases). Germline CDR1 reads WSHSY; CDR2 reads SAAADI. The CDR3 is 14 amino acids. Trimming took off 2 bases at V and 7 bases at J, with 15 bases between the two ends. The CDR3 is CASSELTGSREQYF. CDR3 DNA: TGCGCCAGCAGTGAGCTTACAGGTTCGAGGGAGCAGTACTTC.